This TCR beta chain was sequenced during a study of blood T cells in healthy people across ages. A second PCR of roughly 7 to 11 cycles used a sample-barcoded 5' primer and a J-beta primer mix. One entry per CDR3 protein, called by TCRdb with MiXCR from the 5' RACE reads. The sample lists about 640,000 distinct CDR3 sequences; approximately 30% were seen once. There are many counts of this clonotype. Trimming took 5 bases from V and 4 from J; bases not matched to a gene: 7. Looked up from germline, CDR1 is SGHAT and CDR2 is FQNNGV. CDR3 length: 14 amino acids. This receptor was obtained from a woman older than 75 in good health. Material for sequencing was blood. This chain joins TRBV11-2 and TRBJ1-2, with 7 bases fitting TRBD1. The CDR3 reads CASSPDRAGYGYTF. The CDR3 bases are TGTGCCAGCAGCCCCGACAGGGCAGGCTATGGCTACACCTTC.